Reported below is one T cell receptor (beta chain). The antigen is undetermined. This sample is drawn from a study of shared clonotypes between healthy human individuals. Points from the study as a whole: In four donors, around 5% of naive CD4 clonotypes appeared in common.

The germline gives CDR1 SEHNR, CDR2 FQNEAQ (reference sequence). This CDR3 is 16 amino acids long. V dropped 4 bases and J dropped 3 bases, with 15 bases sitting between them. Profiling relied on immunoSEQ multiplex PCR, and the TCRdb table lists in-frame clones only, not all of them. Here the sample spans about 580,000 clones, roughly 98% being singletons. Terminally differentiated effector memory CD45RA+ cells were excluded from the naive CD8 cells, which were CD45RO-negative and positively selected for CCR7. The chain uses TRBV7-9 and TRBJ2-2; maybe TRBD2 (6 bases). The sequence derives from a man aged 30-40 years in good health. The sample comprised naive CD8+ T cells sorted from blood. CDR3 bases: TGTGCCAGCAGCTGGTGGGGGGAGCGGGACACCGGGGAGCTGTTTTTT. As protein: CASSWWGERDTGELFF.